This entry lists 8 T cell receptor beta chains sequenced from one sample in a study of cytomegalovirus exposure and HLA in healthy donors. PCR was performed using 60 Vbeta and 13 Jbeta primers. Generated by immunoSEQ multiplex PCR, the TCRdb table keeps only in-frame clones and is missing some. The sample records 170,000 or so clones, over 70% being singletons. Sequencing was carried out using PBMCs. The origin of the receptors is a woman aged 45-65 years in good health and CMV-seropositive.

This chain links TRBV7-8 with TRBJ2-1, with D possibly TRBD1 on 6 matching bases. The CDR3 covers 12 residues. Germline CDR1 reads SGHVS; CDR2 reads FQNEAQ. V gave up 5 bases and J gave up 15 bases, with 17 bases separating them. Here the CDR3 reads CASSQGQPAWFF. CDR3 nucleotide sequence: TGTGCCAGCAGCCAAGGACAGCCCGCATGGTTCTTC. The entire variable domain, with the rest obtained from reference TRBV7-8 and TRBJ2-1, is as follows: GAGVSQSPRYKVAKRGQDVALRCDPISGHVSLFWYQQALGQGPEFLTYFQNEAQLDKSGLPSDRFFAERPEGSVSTLKIQRTQQEDSAVYLCASSQGQPAWFFGPGTRLTVL.

The V and J genes are TRBV11-3 and TRBJ1-3; 7 bases are shared with TRBD1. The CDR3 has 18 residues. Germline trimming cut 5 bases from V and 0 bases from J; bases unmatched to any gene: 13. Per germline, CDR1 SGHNT and CDR2 YENEEA. The CDR3 nucleotides are TGTGCCAGCAGCACCCGGACAGGATCCGGGAGCTCTGGAAACACCATATATTTT. Encoded protein: CASSTRTGSGSSGNTIYF. Filled out from reference TRBV11-3 and TRBJ1-3, the complete variable domain reads EAGVVQSPRYKIIEKKQPVAFWCNPISGHNTLYWYLQNLGQGPELLIRYENEEAVDDSQLPKDRFSAERLKGVDSTLKIQPAELGDSAVYLCASSTRTGSGSSGNTIYFGEGSWLTVV.

The V call is TRBV27, the J call TRBJ1-5, with D maybe TRBD1 (6 bases). Germline V gene data show CDR1 as MNHEY and CDR2 as SMNVEV (reference sequence). The CDR3 contains 15 residues. Trimming removed 7 bases at V and 5 bases at J, with 18 bases between. The CDR3, as DNA: TGTGCCAGCAACGCAAGGGGGGGGCGGGATCAGCCCCAGCATTTT. It codes for CASNARGGRDQPQHF.

The rearrangement links TRBV27 to TRBJ2-2, with TRBD2 matching over 9 bases. The germline CDR1 and CDR2 sequences are MNHEY and SMNVEV (reference sequence). The V gene end was trimmed by 3 bases and the J gene end by 5 bases; junction bases not matched to a gene: 19. The CDR3 totals 20 residues. This chain's CDR3 is CASSLWWGLRSGRPTGELFF. The CDR3 DNA reads TGTGCCAGCAGTTTGTGGTGGGGCCTAAGGAGCGGGAGGCCTACCGGGGAGCTGTTTTTT.

The chain uses TRBV6-5 and TRBJ1-2; 7 bases match TRBD1. The CDR3 loop spans 15 amino acids. After removal of 0 bases from V and 3 bases from J, the junction contained 4 bases not matched to a gene. The germline CDR1 and CDR2 sequences are MNHEY and SVGAGI. In DNA form, the CDR3 reads TGTGCCAGCAGTTACTCAACAGGGGTTTACTATGGCTACACCTTC. Amino acid sequence: CASSYSTGVYYGYTF.

The V call is TRBV4-3, the J call TRBJ2-1; maybe TRBD1 (6 bases). Germline assignment: CDR1 LGHNA and CDR2 YSLEER. This CDR3 has 13 amino acids. The V end lost 2 bases, the J end lost 7 bases, and 9 bases lay between the germline ends. CDR3 residues: CASSQITGNEQFF. In nucleotides, the CDR3 is TGCGCCAGCAGCCAAATTACAGGGAATGAGCAGTTCTTC.

This chain links TRBV2 with TRBJ1-1; D call uncertain. Germline CDR1 reads SNHLY; CDR2 reads FYNNEI. The CDR3 has 14 amino acids. The germline V and J ends were trimmed by 6 bases and 7 bases, with 18 bases remaining between them. The CDR3 reads CASRGPPVSGEAFF. CDR3 nucleotide sequence: TGTGCCAGCAGGGGCCCTCCGGTCTCCGGTGAAGCTTTCTTT. The full variable domain, rest sourced from reference TRBV2 and TRBJ1-1, is EPEVTQTPSHQVTQMGQEVILRCVPISNHLYFYWYRQILGQKVEFLVSFYNNEISEKSEIFDDQFSVERPDGSNFTLKIRSTKLEDSAMYFCASRGPPVSGEAFFGQGTRLTVV.

This rearrangement joins TRBV9 to TRBJ2-2; possible D gene TRBD2, 7 bases. The CDR3 consists of 16 residues. Trimming took off 4 bases at V and 0 bases at J, with 13 bases between the two ends. Per the germline V gene, CDR1 is SGDLS and CDR2 is YYNGEE. This CDR3 reads CASSLRGDTNTGELFF. CDR3 coding DNA: TGTGCCAGCAGCCTACGGGGGGACACGAACACCGGGGAGCTGTTTTTT.